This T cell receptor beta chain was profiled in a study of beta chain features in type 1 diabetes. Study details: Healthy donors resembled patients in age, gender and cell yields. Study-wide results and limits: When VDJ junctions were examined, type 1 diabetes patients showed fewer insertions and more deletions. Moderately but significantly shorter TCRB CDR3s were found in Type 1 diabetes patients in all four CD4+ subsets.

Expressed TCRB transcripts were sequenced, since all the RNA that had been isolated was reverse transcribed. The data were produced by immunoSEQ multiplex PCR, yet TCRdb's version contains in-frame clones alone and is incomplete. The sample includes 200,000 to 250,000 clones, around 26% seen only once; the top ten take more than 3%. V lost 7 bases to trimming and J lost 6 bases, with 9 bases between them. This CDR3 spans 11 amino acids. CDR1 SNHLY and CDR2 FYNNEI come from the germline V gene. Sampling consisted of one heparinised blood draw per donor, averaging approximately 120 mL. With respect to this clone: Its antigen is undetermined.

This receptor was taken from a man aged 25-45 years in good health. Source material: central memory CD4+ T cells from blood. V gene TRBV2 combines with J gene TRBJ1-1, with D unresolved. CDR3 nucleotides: TGTGCCAGCAACGTACAAGCTGAAGCTTTCTTT. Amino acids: CASNVQAEAFF.